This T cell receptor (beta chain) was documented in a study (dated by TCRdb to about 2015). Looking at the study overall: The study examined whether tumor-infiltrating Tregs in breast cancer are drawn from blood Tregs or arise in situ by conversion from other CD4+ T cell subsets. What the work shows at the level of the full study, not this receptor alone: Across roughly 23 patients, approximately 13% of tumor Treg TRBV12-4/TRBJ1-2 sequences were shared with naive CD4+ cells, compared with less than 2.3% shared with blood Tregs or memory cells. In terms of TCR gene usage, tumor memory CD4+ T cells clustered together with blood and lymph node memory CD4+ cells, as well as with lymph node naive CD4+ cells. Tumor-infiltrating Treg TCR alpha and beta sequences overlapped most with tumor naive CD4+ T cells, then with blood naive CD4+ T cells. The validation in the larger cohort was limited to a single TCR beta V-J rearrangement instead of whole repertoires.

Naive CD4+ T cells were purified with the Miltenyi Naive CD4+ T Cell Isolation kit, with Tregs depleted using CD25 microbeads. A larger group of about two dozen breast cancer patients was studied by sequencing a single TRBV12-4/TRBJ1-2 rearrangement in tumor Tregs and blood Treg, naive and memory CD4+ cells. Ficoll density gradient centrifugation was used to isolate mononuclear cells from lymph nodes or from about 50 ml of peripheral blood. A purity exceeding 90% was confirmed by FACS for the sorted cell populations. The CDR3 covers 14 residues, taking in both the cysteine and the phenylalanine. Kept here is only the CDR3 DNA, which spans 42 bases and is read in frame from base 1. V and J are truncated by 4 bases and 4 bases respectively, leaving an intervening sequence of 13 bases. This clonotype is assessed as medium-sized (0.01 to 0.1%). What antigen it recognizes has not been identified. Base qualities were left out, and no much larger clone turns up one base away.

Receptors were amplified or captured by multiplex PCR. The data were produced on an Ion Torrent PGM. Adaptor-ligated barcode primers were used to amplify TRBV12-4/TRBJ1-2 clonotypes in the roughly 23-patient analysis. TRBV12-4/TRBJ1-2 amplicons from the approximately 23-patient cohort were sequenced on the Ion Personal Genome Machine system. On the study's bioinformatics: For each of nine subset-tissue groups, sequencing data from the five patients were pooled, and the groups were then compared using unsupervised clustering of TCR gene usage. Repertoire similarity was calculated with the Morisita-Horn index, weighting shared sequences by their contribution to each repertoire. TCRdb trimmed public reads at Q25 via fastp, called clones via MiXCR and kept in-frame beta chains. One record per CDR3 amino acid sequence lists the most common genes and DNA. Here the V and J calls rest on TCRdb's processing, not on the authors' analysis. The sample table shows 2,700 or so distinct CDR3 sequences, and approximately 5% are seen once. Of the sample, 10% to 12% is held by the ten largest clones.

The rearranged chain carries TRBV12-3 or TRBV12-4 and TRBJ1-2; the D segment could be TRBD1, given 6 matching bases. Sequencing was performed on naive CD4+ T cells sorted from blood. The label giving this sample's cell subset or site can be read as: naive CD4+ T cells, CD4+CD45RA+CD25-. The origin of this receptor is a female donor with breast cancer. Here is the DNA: TGTGCCAGCAGTTCCCCTGACAGGCCCTATGGCTACACCTTC. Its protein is CASSSPDRPYGYTF.